The 20 T cell receptor beta chains listed next were all sequenced from one sample in a study of CD8 T cells in ankylosing spondylitis. These TCRs' antigens remain unknown. Study-wide findings and caveats: Apparently characteristic of ankylosing spondylitis blood was a TCR beta motif (under ten highly homologous variants).

MiXCR, run by TCRdb on the 5' RACE reads, gives a single entry per CDR3 protein. The data contain about 540,000 distinct CDR3 sequences, approximately 12% of them seen just once; the ten biggest clones take up approximately 6.3%. Sequencing was carried out using blood, either unsorted or a sorted T cell fraction (not recorded which). These receptors were taken from a male donor with ankylosing spondylitis.

This clonotype has at least ten counts. V and J are TRBV5-1 and TRBJ2-1; the D gene is possibly TRBD1 (6 bases). The CDR3 runs to 14 residues. Per germline, CDR1 SGHRS and CDR2 YFSETQ. Trimming took off 0 bases at V and 3 bases at J, with 7 bases between the two ends. The CDR3 region has the DNA TGCGCCAGCAGCTTGGGGGACATCTACAATGAGCAGTTCTTC. It is translated as CASSLGDIYNEQFF.

This clonotype occurred a few times. The DNA of the CDR3 is TGTGCCAGCAGCACCAGGGACGGGAAGGGCACCGGGGAGCTGTTTTTT. The encoded protein is CASSTRDGKGTGELFF. The V gene is TRBV21-1, the J gene TRBJ2-2; TRBD1 reflects the table's D call only, with no check against the DNA. TRBV21-1 has pseudogene status. The CDR3 length is 16 residues.

The V gene is TRBV3-1, the J gene TRBJ2-5, with 9 bases fitting TRBD2. V lost 3 bases and J lost 9; bases outside the gene matches: 2. The CDR3 sequence is 12 residues long. Per the germline V gene, CDR1 is LGHDT and CDR2 is YNNKEL (reference sequence). CDR3 region: CASSQRGGAQYF. The CDR3 DNA reads TGTGCCAGCAGCCAGCGGGGGGGTGCCCAGTACTTC.

This clonotype was picked up a small number of times. One junction end disagrees with the germline gene, perhaps due to a read error. The chain joins TRBV2 to TRBJ1-2, with 7 nucleotides matching TRBD1. CDR1 is SNHLY, CDR2 FYNNEI, per germline. The CDR3 loop spans 13 amino acids. Written as DNA, the CDR3 is TGTGCCAGCAGCGAAGACAGGGCAAATGGCTACACCTTC. Protein sequence: CASSEDRANGYTF. Full variable domain (rest looked up from reference TRBV2 and TRBJ1-2): EPEVTQTPSHQVTQMGQEVILRCVPISNHLYFYWYRQILGQKVEFLVSFYNNEISEKSEIFDDQFSVERPDGSNFTLKIRSTKLEDSAMYFCASSEDRANGYTFGSGTRLTVV.

This clonotype has only a few counts. This chain connects TRBV5-5 to TRBJ2-1; TRBD1 might be the D (5 bases). Germline V CDR1 and CDR2: SGHKS, YYEKEE (reference sequence). The V and J ends lost 4 bases and 4 bases respectively, with 12 bases between them. The CDR3 is made up of 14 amino acids. The CDR3 coding sequence is TGTGCCAGCAGCCTACCTGACAGTTACAATGAGCAGTTCTTC. It specifies CASSLPDSYNEQFF.

The chain uses TRBV5-1 and TRBJ2-1, with 13 bases that match TRBD2. The CDR3 sequence is 16 residues long. The V gene's germline CDR1 is SGHRS and CDR2 YFSETQ. Germline trimming cut 0 bases from V and 8 bases from J; bases unmatched to any gene: 5. The CDR3 DNA reads as TGCGCCAGCAGCTTGGTTGGGACTAGCGGGAACGATGAGCAGTTCTTC. Translation: CASSLVGTSGNDEQFF.

This clonotype was counted a few times. This chain connects TRBV20-1 to TRBJ2-1, with D tentatively TRBD1 (5 bases). CDR1 DFQATT and CDR2 SNEGSKA come from the germline V gene (reference sequence). Trimming shortened V by 4 bases and J by 9 bases, and 19 bases separated the two germline ends. The CDR3 covers 14 residues. The CDR3 here is CSAIRFEQGGEQFF. Written as DNA, the CDR3 is TGCAGTGCTATTCGATTTGAGCAGGGTGGTGAGCAGTTCTTC.

J is TRBJ2-7 and V is TRBV7-2; D is possibly TRBD2 (6 bases). CDR3 length: 14 residues. Trimming pared 6 bases from V and 1 base from J, leaving 13 bases between. Germline-derived CDR1 and CDR2 are SGHTA and FQGNSA. The CDR3 is CASRDVGRSYEQYF. The DNA for the CDR3 is TGTGCCAGCAGGGACGTGGGGAGGTCCTACGAGCAGTACTTC. The complete variable domain, with remaining parts taken from reference TRBV7-2 and TRBJ2-7, reads GAGVSQSPSNKVTEKGKDVELRCDPISGHTALYWYRQSLGQGLEFLIYFQGNSAPDKSGLPSDRFSAERTGGSVSTLTIQRTQQEDSAVYLCASRDVGRSYEQYFGPGTRLTVT.

This clonotype was seen ten or more times. The chain employs TRBV20-1 and TRBJ2-7; TRBD1 matches at 7 bases. V trimming: 4 bases; J trimming: 4 bases; junction bases outside the gene matches: 10. This CDR3 has 14 amino acids. CDR1 is DFQATT and CDR2 is SNEGSKA in the germline V gene (reference sequence). The CDR3 coding sequence is TGCAGTGCTAAGACAGGGCTTCTTAATTACGAGCAGTACTTC. It encodes CSAKTGLLNYEQYF.

The chain has TRBV10-3 and TRBJ1-6; D is perhaps TRBD1 (5 bases). V lost 10 bases and J lost 10, with 20 bases in between. The germline V gene encodes CDR1 ENHRY and CDR2 SYGVKD. The CDR3 has 14 amino acids. The CDR3 spells CATYQGQVGSPLHF. The DNA for the CDR3 is TGTGCCACCTACCAGGGTCAGGTTGGCTCACCCCTCCACTTT.

This clonotype was counted between two and nine times. The chain couples TRBV27 to TRBJ1-6, with 10 bases fitting TRBD1. CDR1 and CDR2 from the germline V gene are MNHEY and SMNVEV (reference sequence). The CDR3 sequence is 14 residues long. With V trimmed by 10 bases and J by 10 bases, 10 bases remained unmatched. CDR3 sequence: CATRGGTGDSPLHF. DNA for the CDR3: TGTGCCACTCGGGGTGGGACAGGGGACTCACCCCTCCACTTT.

In its sample, this clonotype was seen a few times. This chain connects TRBV3-1 to TRBJ1-6; no reliable D call. The CDR3 is made up of 14 amino acids. Germline lookup yields CDR1 LGHDT and CDR2 YNNKEL (reference sequence). The V and J ends lost 1 base and 9 bases respectively, with 10 bases between them. The CDR3 bases are TGTGCCAGCAGCCAAGGACATCTACTTTCACCCCTCCACTTT. Translation: CASSQGHLLSPLHF.

This clonotype was detected ten times or more. DNA of the CDR3: TGTGCCAGCAGCCCCCGACTAGCGGGGGCATCCTACGAGCAGTACTTC. Translated: CASSPRLAGASYEQYF. J is TRBJ2-7 and V is TRBV9; 12 bases line up with TRBD2. V was clipped by 4 bases and J by 1 base; unmatched bases: 6. Looked up from germline, CDR1 is SGDLS and CDR2 is YYNGEE. This CDR3 has 16 amino acids.

This clonotype was observed at least ten times. V and J are TRBV12-3 or TRBV12-4 and TRBJ2-2; 7 bases line up with TRBD2. V trimming: 7 bases; J trimming: 1 base; junction bases outside the gene matches: 3. The CDR3 covers 14 residues. CDR3 sequence: CASNQRENTGELFF. The CDR3 nucleotides read TGTGCCAGCAATCAGCGGGAGAACACCGGGGAGCTGTTTTTT.

V gene TRBV15 combines with J gene TRBJ2-1, with D perhaps TRBD2 (5 bases). The CDR3 contains 18 residues. Germline V gives CDR1 LNHNV, CDR2 YYDKDF (reference sequence). The V end was cut by 0 bases, the J end by 5 bases, with 20 bases between. In nucleotides, the CDR3 is TGTGCCACCAGCAGAGATCCGGCTAGCACGATCCCAAACAATGAGCAGTTCTTC. Protein: CATSRDPASTIPNNEQFF.

The chain carries TRBV27 and TRBJ2-3, with D perhaps TRBD2 (6 bases). The V end was cut by 0 bases, the J end by 4 bases, with 17 bases between. This CDR3 has 17 amino acids. CDR1 is MNHEY and CDR2 is SMNVEV in the germline V gene (reference sequence). This chain's CDR3 is CASSLSWAEGGADTQYF. CDR3 coding DNA: TGTGCCAGCAGTTTATCGTGGGCGGAAGGAGGGGCAGATACGCAGTATTTT.

The chain couples TRBV27 to TRBJ2-1; no clear D gene. Per the germline V gene, CDR1 is MNHEY and CDR2 is SMNVEV (reference sequence). Trimming left V 3 bases short and J 6 bases short, with 12 bases between. The CDR3 is made up of 14 amino acids. The CDR3 sequence is CASSFHLSSNEQFF. The CDR3 nucleotides read TGTGCCAGCAGTTTCCATCTTTCTTCCAATGAGCAGTTCTTC.

This chain uses TRBV11-3 with TRBJ1-1; 11 bases align to TRBD1. With V trimmed by 5 bases and J by 3 bases, 8 bases remained unmatched. The CDR3 runs to 16 residues. In germline, CDR1 is SGHNT, CDR2 YENEEA. The CDR3 loop reads CASSGRDRGFDTEAFF. The CDR3 DNA sequence: TGTGCCAGCAGCGGCAGGGACAGGGGGTTTGACACTGAAGCTTTCTTT.

The V call is TRBV24-1, the J call TRBJ2-7, with TRBD1 matching 12 bases. Germline lookup yields CDR1 KGHDR and CDR2 SFDVKD. Germline trimming cut 3 bases from V and 6 bases from J; bases unmatched to any gene: 5. CDR3 length equals 15 residues. For the CDR3, the DNA is TGTGCCACCAGTGATCGGGACAGGGGGCGTTCCGAGCAGTACTTC. Protein product: CATSDRDRGRSEQYF.

The chain links TRBV5-1 to TRBJ2-7; D is possibly TRBD2 (6 bases). V was clipped by 7 bases and J by 3 bases, with 14 bases between them. CDR3 length equals 13 residues. The germline V gene encodes CDR1 SGHRS and CDR2 YFSETQ. Written as DNA, the CDR3 is TGCGCCAGCCACGGGACTTCCGACTACGAGCAGTACTTC. Its translation is CASHGTSDYEQYF.